This T cell receptor (beta chain) was profiled in a study of T cell repertoires in cytomegalovirus infection. Study background: Public TCR beta signatures indicated both CMV infection and matching HLA type. General study points: HLA-C-restricted CMV-specific TCR beta clonotypes prevailed in the ex vivo response. Pooled public TCR beta family frequency picked out CMV carriers with the relevant HLA.

The V and J ends lost 2 bases and 1 base respectively, with 11 bases between them. The CDR3 has 15 amino acids. Germline CDR1 KGHDR, CDR2 SFDVKD. Concerning this clonotype: What it recognizes is unknown.

From the reads, TCRdb called clonotypes with MiXCR, one entry per CDR3 protein. The sample shows around 740,000 distinct CDR3 sequences, less than 40% of them seen only once. The TCR comes from a human donor in good health (CMV status not recorded). Some clones in this sample may be carry-over from other donors' samples. The chain has TRBV24-1 and TRBJ2-7, with a possible D match to TRBD1 (6 bases). The sequenced sample was PBMCs. This CDR3 is CATSDSGQMSYEQYF. CDR3 bases: TGTGCCACCAGTGATTCTGGACAGATGTCCTACGAGCAGTACTTC.